The entry that follows covers one T cell receptor (beta chain) sequence. The sample is drawn from a study of memory CD4+ T cells and cytomegalovirus serostatus. Overall study context: This sample comes from healthy Belgian adults, roughly nine CMV seropositive, approximately 24 seronegative.

Single viable CD3+CD4+CD8-CD45RO+ cells were sorted as the memory CD4+ T cells. CMV serostatus came from serum IgG against pp150, pp28, p38, p52. The CDR3 consists of 11 residues. V dropped 2 bases and J dropped 9 bases, with 2 bases sitting between them. CDR1 is MNHNS, CDR2 SASEGT, per germline. In the original analysis: Out-of-frame sequences were removed, leaving roughly 2,200,000 distinct TCRbeta sequences. This table comes from immunoSEQ multiplex PCR, and its TCRdb copy is limited to in-frame clones, with some not included. That table supplies the V and J calls and clone size; D and trimming were determined from the DNA. The sample yields about 82,000 clones, approximately 84% seen once.

The TCR was taken from an adult in good health and CMV-seronegative. The V and J genes are TRBV6-1 and TRBJ1-6; D not certain. The specimen was memory CD4+ T cells from blood. The CDR3 loop reads CASSESSPLHF. CDR3 nucleotides: TGTGCCAGCAGTGAAAGTTCACCCCTCCACTTT.